The 18 T cell receptor beta chains below all came from one sample that was sequenced in a study of sequential checkpoint blockade in melanoma. The assay was immunoSEQ multiplex PCR, and TCRdb's table has in-frame clones only and misses some. This sample has tens of thousands of clones, with approximately 84% found just once. The treatment: randomized to nivolumab then ipilimumab (arm A) or the reverse (arm B). Sequences were derived from CD8+ T cells sorted from blood (inferred from file names), sampled from a patient given nivolumab and ipilimumab in sequence. The origin of the receptors is a human donor with melanoma.

CDR3 sequence: CASSTLLAGGPQEQFF. CDR3 DNA sequence: TGTGCCAGCAGTACCCTACTAGCGGGAGGGCCGCAGGAGCAGTTCTTC. This chain connects TRBV27 to TRBJ2-1; TRBD2 aligns across 13 bases. The germline V gene encodes CDR1 MNHEY and CDR2 SMNVEV (reference sequence). The V segment lost 5 bases and the J segment 10 bases; nucleotides outside the gene matches: 11. The CDR3 runs 16 residues.

This chain connects TRBV7-9 to TRBJ1-2; D is uncertain. CDR1 and CDR2 from the germline V gene are SEHNR and FQNEAQ (reference sequence). V was clipped by 3 bases and J by 6 bases, with 11 bases between them. The length of the CDR3 is 13 residues. The CDR3 DNA follows: TGTGCCAGCAGCTTCGGGCTCGGGGATGGCTACACCTTC. Its protein product is CASSFGLGDGYTF.

This chain joins TRBV5-1 and TRBJ2-5; TRBD1 might be the D (6 bases). This CDR3 comprises 14 residues. V was cut by 0 bases and J by 2 bases, with 8 bases left in between. Germline V CDR1 and CDR2: SGHRS, YFSETQ. CDR3 in amino acids: CASSLAQGQETQYF. CDR3 sequence (DNA): TGCGCCAGCAGCTTGGCGCAGGGGCAAGAGACCCAGTACTTC.

This sequence joins TRBV7-2 and TRBJ2-7, with a tentative D call TRBD2 (5 bases). The CDR3 extends over 13 amino acids. Per germline, CDR1 SGHTA and CDR2 FQGNSA. V lost 1 base to trimming and J lost 5 bases, with 9 bases between them. CDR3 coding DNA: TGTGCCAGCAGCTTAGAAGGAGGAGACGAGCAGTACTTC. Translated, it gives CASSLEGGDEQYF.

The V gene is TRBV19, the J gene TRBJ2-5; TRBD2 aligns across 9 bases. CDR1 and CDR2 from the germline V gene are LNHDA and SQIVND (reference sequence). CDR3 length equals 15 residues. Trimming took 5 bases from V and 5 from J; bases not matched to a gene: 9. The CDR3 loop is CASSGGGGVRETQYF. CDR3 nucleotide sequence: TGTGCCAGTAGTGGGGGCGGGGGGGTCCGGGAGACCCAGTACTTC.

The chain combines TRBV27 with TRBJ2-5; D remains unclear. Gene TRBJ2-7 matches the end of the DNA better, so the J call may be wrong. The CDR3 runs 13 residues. Germline V lookup: CDR1 MNHEY, CDR2 SMNVEV (reference sequence). For the CDR3, the DNA is TGTGCCAGCAGTTTAGTTGGCGACTACGAGCAGTACTTC. This sequence encodes CASSLVGDYEQYF.

The chain joins TRBV4-1 to TRBJ2-7, with 7 bases fitting TRBD1. CDR3 length: 15 residues. V shed 0 bases, J shed 3 bases, and the junction held 5 bases outside the gene matches. Per the germline V gene, CDR1 is MGHRA and CDR2 is YSYEKL. The CDR3, as DNA: TGCGCCAGCAGCCAAGAAAACAGGGGAGTCTACGAGCAGTACTTC. Its protein is CASSQENRGVYEQYF.

The chain is built from TRBV4-1 and TRBJ1-5; 7 bases are shared with TRBD1. This CDR3 contains 17 residues. CDR1 and CDR2 from the germline V gene are MGHRA and YSYEKL. J gave up 6 bases and V 0 bases, and 11 bases lay outside the gene matches. The CDR3 DNA sequence: TGCGCCAGCAGCCAAGACGGACAGGCCTTGGTAATTCAGCCCCAGCATTTT. As protein: CASSQDGQALVIQPQHF.

The rearrangement joins TRBV19 to TRBJ2-7; D uncertain. Trimming pared 1 base from V and 2 bases from J, leaving 15 bases between. The CDR3 loop spans 16 amino acids. From germline, CDR1 is LNHDA and CDR2 SQIVND (reference sequence). CDR3 nucleotides: TGTGCCAGTAGTATAGGGGCAACTCCGAATACCTACGAGCAGTACTTC. Translation: CASSIGATPNTYEQYF.

J is TRBJ2-3 and V is TRBV27; 7 positions agree with TRBD2. The germline V gene has CDR1 MNHEY and CDR2 SMNVEV (reference sequence). This CDR3 region has 16 residues. The V and J ends lost 2 bases and 0 bases, in that order; junction bases with no gene match: 5. The CDR3 region has the DNA TGTGCCAGCAGTTTACTAGCGGCTTCTAGCACAGATACGCAGTATTTT. It specifies CASSLLAASSTDTQYF.

The chain is built from TRBV6-5 and TRBJ1-4; TRBD1 is a possible D gene (6 bases). The CDR3 is 15 residues long. CDR1 is MNHEY, CDR2 SVGAGI, per germline. V was trimmed by 4 bases and J by 5 bases, leaving 14 bases between them. CDR3 protein: CASSSQTGLNEKLFF. The CDR3 DNA reads TGTGCCAGCAGTTCCCAGACAGGCCTGAATGAAAAACTGTTTTTT.

The chain has TRBV5-4 and TRBJ1-1, with 7 positions matching TRBD1. V trimming: 2 bases; J trimming: 8 bases; junction bases outside the gene matches: 6. CDR1 and CDR2 (germline): SGHNT, YYREEE (reference sequence). The CDR3 runs to 13 residues. The CDR3 DNA follows: TGTGCCAGCAGCTTCGGTCAGGGGGTAGAAGCTTTCTTT. Its protein is CASSFGQGVEAFF.

This chain connects TRBV6-1 to TRBJ2-7, with D tentatively TRBD1 (5 bases). Germline CDR1 and CDR2: MNHNS and SASEGT. The CDR3 is made up of 15 amino acids. V gave up 3 bases and J gave up 2 bases, with 14 bases separating them. CDR3 residues: CASSDAGLPPYEQYF. CDR3 DNA: TGTGCCAGCAGTGACGCAGGGCTACCACCCTACGAGCAGTACTTC.

The J gene is TRBJ2-1, the V gene TRBV9; TRBD1 might be the D (5 bases). V was cut by 4 bases and J by 8 bases, with 16 bases left in between. CDR3 size: 14 residues. Germline CDR1 reads SGDLS; CDR2 reads YYNGEE. DNA for the CDR3: TGTGCCAGCAGCCCAATCGTTCAGGGCCATGAGCAGTTCTTC. This encodes CASSPIVQGHEQFF.

The rearrangement links TRBV5-1 to TRBJ2-1; a weak D match, TRBD2 (6 bases). The V end lost 4 bases, the J end lost 0 bases, and 14 bases lay between the germline ends. Germline loops: CDR1 SGHRS, CDR2 YFSETQ. The CDR3 consists of 16 residues. The CDR3 nucleotides are TGCGCCAGCAGCCAAATACTAGCCAGCTCCTACAATGAGCAGTTCTTC. As protein: CASSQILASSYNEQFF. Variable domain in full (rest from reference TRBV5-1 and TRBJ2-1): KAGVTQTPRYLIKTRGQQVTLSCSPISGHRSVSWYQQTPGQGLQFLFEYFSETQRNKGNFPGRFSGRQFSNSRSEMNVSTLELGDSALYLCASSQILASSYNEQFFGPGTRLTVL.

The gene calls are TRBV19 and TRBJ2-2; TRBD2 matches at 10 bases. CDR3 length: 15 amino acids. Germline assignment: CDR1 LNHDA and CDR2 SQIVND (reference sequence). V was pared by 4 bases and J by 4 bases, with 3 bases of the junction left unmatched. The CDR3: CASSTAGGATGELFF. The CDR3 DNA reads TGTGCCAGTAGTACAGCGGGAGGGGCCACCGGGGAGCTGTTTTTT. Complete variable domain (other parts from reference TRBV19 and TRBJ2-2): DGGITQSPKYLFRKEGQNVTLSCEQNLNHDAMYWYRQDPGQGLRLIYYSQIVNDFQKGDIAEGYSVSREKKESFPLTVTSAQKNPTAFYLCASSTAGGATGELFFGEGSRLTVL.

V is TRBV19 and J is TRBJ1-2, with 10 bases identical to TRBD1. The trim removed 6 bases at V and 6 bases at J, leaving 4 bases unmatched. The CDR3 contains 13 residues. Per the germline V gene, CDR1 is LNHDA and CDR2 is SQIVND (reference sequence). CDR3 DNA: TGTGCCAGTAGGACAGGGGGCCTGAATGGCTACACCTTC. Protein product: CASRTGGLNGYTF.

The V and J genes are TRBV13 and TRBJ2-1, with 13 bases identical to TRBD2. The germline CDR1 and CDR2 sequences are PRHDT and FYEKMQ (reference sequence). The J segment lost 6 bases and the V segment lost 5 bases, leaving 4 bases of the junction unmatched. This CDR3 spans 15 amino acids. CDR3 nucleotide sequence: TGTGCCAGCAGCCCAGGACTAGCGGGAGCCAATGAGCAGTTCTTC. This encodes CASSPGLAGANEQFF.